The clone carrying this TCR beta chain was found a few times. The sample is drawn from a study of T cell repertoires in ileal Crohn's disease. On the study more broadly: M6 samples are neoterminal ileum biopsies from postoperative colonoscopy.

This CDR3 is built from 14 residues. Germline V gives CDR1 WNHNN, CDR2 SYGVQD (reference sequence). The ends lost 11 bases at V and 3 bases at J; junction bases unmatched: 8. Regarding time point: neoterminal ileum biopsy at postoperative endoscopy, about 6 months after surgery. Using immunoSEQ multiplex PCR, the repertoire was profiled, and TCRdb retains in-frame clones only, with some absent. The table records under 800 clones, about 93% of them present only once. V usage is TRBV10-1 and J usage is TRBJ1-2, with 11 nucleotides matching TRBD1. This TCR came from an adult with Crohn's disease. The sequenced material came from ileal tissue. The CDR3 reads CAGPRDRGDYGYTF. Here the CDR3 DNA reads TGCGCCGGGCCGCGGGACAGGGGGGACTATGGCTACACCTTC.